The rows below give T cell receptor beta chains drawn from one sample of a study of CD8+CD57+ T cells in acquired aplastic anemia. Each CDR3 protein is one row after TCRdb ran MiXCR on the reads. The sample holds about 220,000 distinct CDR3 sequences, approximately 45% seen once. The material sequenced was sorted CD4+, CD8+, or CD8+CD57+ T cells (not recorded which) from PBMCs. The receptors here all came from a human donor with aplastic anemia. Each CDR3 is given with its conserved first and last residue. Each record gives: D gene, V gene, J gene, clone size, CDR3 protein, CDR3 DNA. The D gene is left open where the match is weak. Not every row has a clone size; where given, it reads once, few, many or a size class.

>.|TRBV7-9|TRBJ2-6|.
CASSTRQRLSSGANVLTF
TGTGCCAGCAGCACCAGACAGCGTCTTAGCTCTGGGGCCAACGTCCTGACTTTC
>.|TRBV19|TRBJ1-5|.
CASSPSRANQPQHF
TGTGCCAGTAGTCCCTCTAGAGCCAACCAGCCCCAGCATTTT
>.|TRBV20-1|TRBJ1-5|.
CSASESSSEQPQHF
TGCAGTGCTTCAGAGTCGAGTTCAGAGCAGCCCCAGCATTTT
>TRBD2|TRBV20-1|TRBJ2-2|.
CSARLGTRRLFF
TGCAGTGCTAGACTCGGGACTAGGCGGCTGTTTTTT
>.|TRBV10-3|TRBJ2-7|many
CAISLRDRVRDEQYF
TGTGCCATCAGCTTGAGGGACCGAGTCCGGGACGAGCAGTACTTC
>TRBD1|TRBV29-1|TRBJ1-2|.
CSVDGTGGSGYTF
TGCAGCGTTGATGGGACAGGGGGAAGCGGCTACACCTTC
>.|TRBV5-1|TRBJ2-1|many
CASSPDNEQFF
TGCGCCAGCAGCCCCGACAATGAGCAGTTCTTC
>.|TRBV7-9|TRBJ1-2|many
CASSANGYTF
TGTGCCAGCAGCGCCAATGGCTACACCTTC
>.|TRBV20-1|TRBJ1-6|.
CSARVSGAASSPLHF
TGCAGTGCTAGAGTCAGTGGGGCAGCCTCTTCACCCCTCCACTTT
>.|TRBV10-3|TRBJ1-5|many
CAIWDSRGNQPQHF
TGTGCCATTTGGGACTCCAGGGGCAATCAGCCCCAGCATTTT
>.|TRBV7-9|TRBJ1-1|many
CASSIINTEAFF
TGTGCCAGCAGCATTATAAACACTGAAGCTTTCTTT
>TRBD2|TRBV30|TRBJ2-1|.
CAWSLRAGEPNEQFF
TGTGCCTGGAGTCTAAGGGCGGGGGAACCAAATGAGCAGTTCTTC
>TRBD1|TRBV12-3/TRBV12-4|TRBJ1-6|many
CASSGQVYNSPLHF
TGTGCCAGCAGCGGACAGGTCTATAATTCACCCCTCCACTTT
>TRBD1|TRBV11-1|TRBJ1-6|many
CASSRETGGNSPLHF
TGTGCCAGCAGCCGCGAGACAGGGGGAAACTCACCCCTCCACTTT
>.|TRBV12-3/TRBV12-4|TRBJ1-5|few
CASSLWGAPGSNQPQHF
TGTGCCAGCAGTTTATGGGGGGCGCCGGGTAGCAATCAGCCCCAGCATTTT
>TRBD2|TRBV19|TRBJ2-1|many
CASSPGLAGSYEQFF
TGTGCCAGTAGTCCAGGACTAGCGGGATCTTATGAGCAGTTCTTC
>.|TRBV29-1|TRBJ1-5|.
CSVAFGPAGTQHF
TGCAGCGTAGCCTTCGGGCCCGCCGGGACCCAGCATTTT
>.|TRBV11-1|TRBJ1-6|.
CASSAITGKYLF
TGTGCCAGCAGCGCCATCACAGGGAAATACCTATTT
>.|TRBV9|TRBJ2-3|.
CASSVEDNEQYF
TGTGCCAGCAGCGTAGAAGACAATGAGCAGTATTTT
>.|TRBV24-1|TRBJ2-1|many
CATSEPTTNEQFF
TGTGCCACCAGTGAACCTACTACAAATGAGCAGTTCTTC
>.|TRBV14|TRBJ2-7|many
CASSQSGSYEQYF
TGTGCCAGCAGCCAAAGCGGATCGTATGAGCAGTACTTC
>.|TRBV4-3|TRBJ2-7|once
CASSRDRTSVEQYF
TGCGCCAGCAGCCGCGACAGGACCTCCGTGGAGCAGTACTTC
>.|TRBV15|TRBJ2-7|.
CATSRVLGARVEQYF
TGTGCCACCAGCAGAGTTTTGGGGGCTCGGGTCGAGCAGTACTTC
>TRBD2|TRBV20-1|TRBJ2-7|.
CSAQGLADYEQYF
TGCAGTGCTCAGGGACTAGCGGATTACGAGCAGTACTTC
>.|TRBV2|TRBJ1-5|.
CASNWGDSNQPQHF
TGTGCCAGCAATTGGGGGGATAGCAATCAGCCCCAGCATTTT
>.|TRBV4-3|TRBJ1-1|many
CASSQDAVNTEAFF
TGCGCCAGCAGCCAAGATGCGGTGAACACTGAAGCTTTCTTT
>.|TRBV7-9|TRBJ1-5|.
CASSLVADQPQHF
TGTGCCAGCAGCTTAGTTGCCGATCAGCCCCAGCATTTT
>TRBD1|TRBV7-9|TRBJ2-1|once
CASSQGEGTGHDEQFF
TGTGCCAGCAGCCAAGGAGAGGGGACAGGACACGATGAGCAGTTCTTC
>TRBD2|TRBV15|TRBJ2-3|.
CATSREGGTDTQYF
TGTGCCACCAGCAGAGAGGGAGGGACAGATACGCAGTATTTT
>.|TRBV7-9|TRBJ2-3|many
CASSLEGYTQYF
TGTGCCAGCAGCTTAGAGGGGTATACGCAGTATTTT
>TRBD1|TRBV7-2|TRBJ1-5|.
CASSKRGPNQPQHF
TGTGCCAGCAGCAAGAGGGGGCCGAATCAGCCCCAGCATTTT
>.|TRBV12-3/TRBV12-4|TRBJ2-7|.
CASSTTSEQYF
TGCGCCAGCAGTACGACCTCGGAGCAGTACTTC
>TRBD2|TRBV9|TRBJ2-7|many
CASDCQSSGDYEQYF
TGTGCCAGCGATTGCCAATCTAGCGGAGACTACGAGCAGTACTTC
>TRBD1|TRBV19|TRBJ1-3|once
CASSRSTGEGNTIYF
TGTGCTAGTAGTAGATCGACAGGGGAAGGAAACACCATATATTTT
>.|TRBV20-1|TRBJ2-1|.
CSARGYNEQFF
TGCAGTGCTAGGGGTTACAATGAGCAGTTCTTC
>.|TRBV10-3|TRBJ1-6|few
CAISEQGSSYNSPLHF
TGTGCCATCTCCGAACAGGGAAGCTCCTATAATTCACCCCTCCACTTT
>.|TRBV6-1|TRBJ2-2|many
CASSGTGELFF
TGTGCCAGCAGCGGCACCGGGGAGCTGTTTTTT
>TRBD1|TRBV20-1|TRBJ1-5|.
CSARDIGQGHQPQHF
TGCAGTGCTAGAGATATCGGACAGGGGCATCAGCCCCAGCATTTT
>.|TRBV7-2|TRBJ2-1|many
CASSLRGGPYNEQFF
TGTGCCAGCAGCTTACGAGGGGGACCCTACAATGAGCAGTTCTTC